These T cell receptor beta chains were read from a single sample in a study of graft-versus-host responses after intestinal transplantation. Profiled with immunoSEQ multiplex PCR; TCRdb holds only in-frame clones, not every one. Found here are some 140,000 clones, around 94% of them singletons; the top ten hold approximately 0.17%. No antigen has been assigned to these receptors. Sample: unstimulated CD4+ T cells sorted from spleen or lymph node cells, taken before intestinal transplant. The receptors originated from a human donor who received an intestinal transplant. Both conserved end residues are part of each CDR3. A D gene is named only where the DNA matches it firmly. For some rows the clone size is stated as once, few or many, or as a class when expanded; others skip it.

d_call: -
clone_size: few
j_call: TRBJ1-3
v_call: TRBV6-5
cdr3_aa: CASSYSESHTIYF
cdr3_nt: TGTGCCAGCAGTTACTCGGAGAGCCACACCATATATTTT

d_call: -
clone_size: -
j_call: TRBJ2-3
v_call: TRBV9
cdr3_aa: CASSVGARSTDTQYF
cdr3_nt: TGTGCCAGCAGCGTCGGCGCCCGCAGCACAGATACGCAGTATTTT

d_call: -
clone_size: -
j_call: TRBJ1-1
v_call: TRBV7-3
cdr3_aa: CASTQTTEGAFF
cdr3_nt: TGTGCCAGCACCCAAACGACTGAGGGGGCTTTCTTT

d_call: -
clone_size: -
j_call: TRBJ2-7
v_call: TRBV6-1
cdr3_aa: CASSERPLSYEQYF
cdr3_nt: TGTGCCAGCAGTGAACGGCCGCTCTCCTACGAGCAGTACTTC

d_call: -
clone_size: -
j_call: TRBJ2-3
v_call: TRBV10-3
cdr3_aa: CAISAKDTQYF
cdr3_nt: TGTGCCATCAGTGCAAAAGATACGCAGTATTTT

d_call: -
clone_size: -
j_call: TRBJ2-7
v_call: TRBV5-1
cdr3_aa: CASSLVFGGEQYF
cdr3_nt: TGCGCCAGCAGCTTGGTATTTGGGGGCGAGCAGTACTTC

d_call: TRBD2
clone_size: -
j_call: TRBJ2-2
v_call: TRBV6-6
cdr3_aa: CASKTGLGNTGELFF
cdr3_nt: TGTGCCAGCAAGACGGGACTAGGGAACACCGGGGAGCTGTTTTTT

d_call: TRBD1
clone_size: -
j_call: TRBJ1-4
v_call: TRBV10-2
cdr3_aa: CASSDSQGASANEKLFF
cdr3_nt: TGCGCCAGCAGTGACTCACAGGGGGCATCGGCTAATGAAAAACTGTTTTTT

d_call: -
clone_size: -
j_call: TRBJ2-7
v_call: TRBV23-1
cdr3_aa: CASSQSGGWSYEQYF
cdr3_nt: TGCGCCAGCAGTCAATCAGGGGGTTGGTCCTACGAGCAGTACTTC

d_call: -
clone_size: -
j_call: TRBJ2-1
v_call: TRBV7-9
cdr3_aa: CASSSRRGSYNEQFF
cdr3_nt: TGTGCCAGCAGCTCCAGACGGGGATCCTACAATGAGCAGTTCTTC

d_call: TRBD1
clone_size: -
j_call: TRBJ1-4
v_call: TRBV19
cdr3_aa: CASSTRQGGNEKLFF
cdr3_nt: TGTGCCAGTAGTACCCGACAGGGCGGTAATGAAAAACTGTTTTTT

d_call: -
clone_size: -
j_call: TRBJ1-2
v_call: TRBV2
cdr3_aa: CASSTQGGGYTF
cdr3_nt: TGTGCCAGCAGCACACAGGGAGGCGGCTACACCTTC

d_call: -
clone_size: few
j_call: TRBJ1-3
v_call: TRBV11-2
cdr3_aa: CASSKDQNTIYF
cdr3_nt: TGTGCCAGCAGCAAGGACCAAAACACCATATATTTT

d_call: -
clone_size: -
j_call: TRBJ1-2
v_call: TRBV7-2
cdr3_aa: CASSLSTDSGFGYTF
cdr3_nt: TGTGCCAGCAGCCTATCAACGGACAGTGGGTTTGGCTACACCTTC

d_call: -
clone_size: -
j_call: TRBJ2-7
v_call: TRBV7-9
cdr3_aa: CASSLLSAEQYF
cdr3_nt: TGTGCCAGCAGCCTATTGTCGGCCGAGCAGTACTTC

d_call: -
clone_size: -
j_call: TRBJ2-1
v_call: TRBV4-1
cdr3_aa: CASSPNVRGGAYNEQFF
cdr3_nt: TGCGCCAGCAGCCCCAATGTCAGGGGGGGAGCCTACAATGAGCAGTTCTTC

d_call: -
clone_size: -
j_call: TRBJ1-4
v_call: TRBV7-9
cdr3_aa: CASSLKASGTGEKLFF
cdr3_nt: TGTGCCAGCAGCTTAAAGGCGTCGGGGACTGGTGAAAAACTGTTTTTT

d_call: TRBD1
clone_size: -
j_call: TRBJ1-5
v_call: TRBV6-6
cdr3_aa: CASRITGVSNQPQHF
cdr3_nt: TGTGCCAGCAGAATCACAGGGGTTAGCAATCAGCCCCAGCATTTT

d_call: -
clone_size: once
j_call: TRBJ1-2
v_call: TRBV4-1
cdr3_aa: CASSQPWGYRNYGYTF
cdr3_nt: TGCGCCAGCAGCCAACCATGGGGGTATAGGAACTATGGCTACACCTTC

d_call: TRBD1
clone_size: -
j_call: TRBJ1-4
v_call: TRBV10-3
cdr3_aa: CAISPGQGIKNGNEKLFF
cdr3_nt: TGTGCCATCAGCCCGGGACAGGGAATCAAGAATGGAAATGAAAAACTGTTTTTT

d_call: TRBD2
clone_size: -
j_call: TRBJ2-3
v_call: TRBV29-1
cdr3_aa: CSVPSSGGQSSTDTQYF
cdr3_nt: TGCAGCGTTCCCTCTAGCGGGGGACAATCTAGCACAGATACGCAGTATTTT

d_call: -
clone_size: -
j_call: TRBJ1-2
v_call: TRBV6-5
cdr3_aa: CASSYLGGLMSGYTF
cdr3_nt: TGTGCCAGCAGTTACCTGGGGGGCCTGATGAGTGGCTACACCTTC

d_call: -
clone_size: once
j_call: TRBJ2-3
v_call: TRBV5-1
cdr3_aa: CASSLEPRTDTQYF
cdr3_nt: TGCGCCAGCAGCTTGGAACCACGCACAGATACGCAGTATTTT

d_call: TRBD1
clone_size: -
j_call: TRBJ1-4
v_call: TRBV6-5
cdr3_aa: CASSLTGVVEKLFF
cdr3_nt: TGTGCCAGCAGCCTGACAGGGGTAGTAGAAAAACTGTTTTTT

d_call: -
clone_size: -
j_call: TRBJ1-4
v_call: TRBV18
cdr3_aa: CASSPGQGPNEKLFF
cdr3_nt: TGTGCCAGCTCACCGGGGCAGGGCCCTAATGAAAAACTGTTTTTT

d_call: -
clone_size: -
j_call: TRBJ2-6
v_call: TRBV18
cdr3_aa: CASSAGPSSGANVLTF
cdr3_nt: TGTGCCAGCTCAGCTGGACCGTCCTCTGGGGCCAACGTCCTGACTTTC

d_call: -
clone_size: -
j_call: TRBJ2-5
v_call: TRBV5-1
cdr3_aa: CASSPEYQETQYF
cdr3_nt: TGCGCCAGCAGCCCCGAGTATCAAGAGACCCAGTACTTC

d_call: -
clone_size: few
j_call: TRBJ1-3
v_call: TRBV6-1
cdr3_aa: CASSNIISGNTIYF
cdr3_nt: TGTGCCAGCAGTAACATAATCTCTGGAAACACCATATATTTT

d_call: TRBD1
clone_size: -
j_call: TRBJ1-6
v_call: TRBV7-7
cdr3_aa: CASRLGGFYNSPLHF
cdr3_nt: TGTGCCAGCAGATTAGGGGGCTTCTATAATTCACCCCTCCACTTT

d_call: TRBD1
clone_size: -
j_call: TRBJ1-2
v_call: TRBV5-5
cdr3_aa: CASSLWGTANYGYTF
cdr3_nt: TGTGCCAGCAGCTTGTGGGGGACAGCTAACTATGGCTACACCTTC

d_call: -
clone_size: -
j_call: TRBJ2-5
v_call: TRBV5-4
cdr3_aa: CASSRDKETQYF
cdr3_nt: TGTGCCAGCAGTCGGGACAAAGAGACCCAGTACTTC

d_call: TRBD2
clone_size: once
j_call: TRBJ2-3
v_call: TRBV11-3
cdr3_aa: CASTRAGGSTDTQYF
cdr3_nt: TGTGCCAGCACCAGAGCGGGGGGCAGCACAGATACGCAGTATTTT

d_call: TRBD1
clone_size: few
j_call: TRBJ2-2
v_call: TRBV10-3
cdr3_aa: CAISNGQGTGELFF
cdr3_nt: TGTGCCATCAGCAACGGACAGGGAACCGGGGAGCTGTTTTTT

d_call: TRBD2
clone_size: -
j_call: TRBJ2-5
v_call: TRBV10-2
cdr3_aa: CASAGGGARETQYF
cdr3_nt: TGCGCCAGCGCGGGCGGGGGGGCCCGAGAGACCCAGTACTTC

d_call: -
clone_size: -
j_call: TRBJ2-3
v_call: TRBV27
cdr3_aa: CASSKQGFGPDTQYF
cdr3_nt: TGTGCCAGCAGCAAGCAGGGATTTGGTCCAGATACGCAGTATTTT

d_call: TRBD1
clone_size: -
j_call: TRBJ2-7
v_call: TRBV4-1
cdr3_aa: CASSQGFGQGRLYEQYF
cdr3_nt: TGCGCCAGCAGCCAAGGATTTGGACAGGGACGATTGTACGAGCAGTACTTC

d_call: -
clone_size: -
j_call: TRBJ2-1
v_call: TRBV12-2
cdr3_aa: CASRFGAYNEQFF
cdr3_nt: TGTGCAAGTCGCTTCGGGGCCTACAATGAGCAGTTCTTC

d_call: -
clone_size: -
j_call: TRBJ1-2
v_call: TRBV7-9
cdr3_aa: CASSFGGNYGYTF
cdr3_nt: TGTGCCAGCAGCTTCGGGGGCAACTATGGCTACACCTTC

d_call: -
clone_size: once
j_call: TRBJ2-3
v_call: TRBV4-2
cdr3_aa: CASSQGARTVESTDTQYF
cdr3_nt: TGTGCCAGCAGCCAAGGGGCCCGGACGGTGGAGAGCACAGATACGCAGTATTTT

d_call: TRBD1
clone_size: -
j_call: TRBJ2-3
v_call: TRBV11-3
cdr3_aa: CASSLEGQGRVGTDTQYF
cdr3_nt: TGTGCCAGCAGCTTAGAGGGACAGGGAAGGGTTGGCACAGATACGCAGTATTTT

d_call: -
clone_size: -
j_call: TRBJ2-5
v_call: TRBV5-1
cdr3_aa: CASSLGVETQYF
cdr3_nt: TGCGCCAGCAGCTTGGGGGTCGAGACCCAGTACTTC

d_call: -
clone_size: few
j_call: TRBJ2-5
v_call: TRBV7-2
cdr3_aa: CASSLEAGWGETQYF
cdr3_nt: TGTGCCAGCAGCTTAGAGGCGGGGTGGGGAGAGACCCAGTACTTC

d_call: -
clone_size: -
j_call: TRBJ2-3
v_call: TRBV6-5
cdr3_aa: CASSYSYSTDTQYF
cdr3_nt: TGTGCCAGCAGTTATAGTTACTCCACAGATACGCAGTATTTT

d_call: -
clone_size: -
j_call: TRBJ1-3
v_call: TRBV15
cdr3_aa: CATSKGQLQGGHTIYF
cdr3_nt: TGTGCCACCAGCAAAGGTCAGCTACAGGGAGGACACACCATATATTTT

d_call: -
clone_size: -
j_call: TRBJ1-2
v_call: TRBV7-9
cdr3_aa: CASSPEVGNTF
cdr3_nt: TGTGCCAGCAGCCCCGAAGTGGGCAACACCTTC

d_call: -
clone_size: -
j_call: TRBJ1-2
v_call: TRBV18
cdr3_aa: CASSPGRINGYTF
cdr3_nt: TGTGCCAGCTCACCAGGCAGGATAAATGGCTACACCTTC

d_call: -
clone_size: -
j_call: TRBJ2-7
v_call: TRBV12-5
cdr3_aa: CASGPPNRDYEQYF
cdr3_nt: TGTGCTAGTGGTCCTCCGAATAGGGACTACGAGCAGTACTTC

d_call: -
clone_size: -
j_call: TRBJ2-7
v_call: TRBV5-1
cdr3_aa: CASSLDTNYEQYF
cdr3_nt: TGCGCCAGCAGCTTAGACACCAACTACGAGCAGTACTTC

d_call: -
clone_size: -
j_call: TRBJ2-7
v_call: TRBV5-1
cdr3_aa: CASKGRTDAYEQYF
cdr3_nt: TGCGCCAGCAAGGGCAGGACGGACGCCTACGAGCAGTACTTC

d_call: -
clone_size: -
j_call: TRBJ1-4
v_call: TRBV5-1
cdr3_aa: CASSWGPGATANEKLFF
cdr3_nt: TGCGCCAGCAGCTGGGGGCCGGGGGCGACAGCTAATGAAAAACTGTTTTTT